This T cell receptor (beta chain) was obtained from a study of T cell repertoires in cytomegalovirus infection. As for the study in general: Public TCR beta signature analysis indicated the presence of both CMV infection and matching HLA type.

TCRdb recomputed calls from the reads with MiXCR, one row per CDR3 protein. The sample holds hundreds of thousands of distinct CDR3 sequences, over 15% seen once. The CDR3 is 15 residues long. Trimming shortened V by 6 bases and J by 0 bases, and 12 bases separated the two germline ends. This clonotype was observed a few times. Its antigen is as yet unknown. Overall study findings and caveats: Summed frequency of shared TCR beta families picked out CMV carriers who also had the relevant HLA. The ex vivo response showed dominance by HLA-C-restricted CMV-specific TCR beta clonotypes.

The chain links TRBV12-3 or TRBV12-4 to TRBJ2-1; D is possibly TRBD2 (5 bases). Sequencing was carried out using PBMCs. The TCR sequence derives from a human donor in good health (CMV status not recorded). Some clones in this sample may be carry-over from other donors' samples. DNA for the CDR3: TGTGCCAGCAGCGCTACTAGAAGCTCCTACAATGAGCAGTTCTTC. It specifies CASSATRSSYNEQFF.